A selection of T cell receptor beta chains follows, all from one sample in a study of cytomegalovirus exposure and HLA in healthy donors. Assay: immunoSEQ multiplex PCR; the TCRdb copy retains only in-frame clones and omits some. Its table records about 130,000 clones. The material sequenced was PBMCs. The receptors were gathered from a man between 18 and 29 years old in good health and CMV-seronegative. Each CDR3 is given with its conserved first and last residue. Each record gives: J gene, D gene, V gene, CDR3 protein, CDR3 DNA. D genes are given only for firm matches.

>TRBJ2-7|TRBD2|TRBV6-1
CASSATTSGNGEQYF
TGTGCCAGCAGTGCCACGACTAGCGGGAACGGGGAGCAGTACTTC
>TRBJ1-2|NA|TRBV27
CASSPLWANYGYTF
TGTGCCAGTTCCCCTCTCTGGGCGAACTATGGCTACACCTTC
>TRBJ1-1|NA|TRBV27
CASLRTVNTEAFF
TGTGCCAGTCTCAGGACAGTGAACACTGAAGCTTTCTTT
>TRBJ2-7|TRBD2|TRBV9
CASSAGLAKYEQYF
TGTGCCAGCAGCGCGGGACTAGCGAAATACGAGCAGTACTTC
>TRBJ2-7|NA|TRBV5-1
CASSLSGGLGDEQYF
TGCGCCAGCAGCTTGAGTGGGGGGTTGGGTGACGAGCAGTACTTC
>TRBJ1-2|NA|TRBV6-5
CASTREAGWSYGYTF
TGTGCCAGCACAAGGGAGGCAGGGTGGAGCTATGGCTACACCTTC
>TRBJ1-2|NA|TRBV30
CAWTGALGYGYTF
TGTGCCTGGACAGGGGCATTGGGCTATGGCTACACCTTC
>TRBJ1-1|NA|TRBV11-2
CASSLDLGSEAFF
TGTGCCAGCAGCTTAGATCTTGGCAGTGAAGCTTTCTTT
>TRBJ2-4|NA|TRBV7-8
CASSHAFRGQDIAKNIQYF
TGTGCCAGCAGCCACGCATTCCGAGGACAAGACATAGCCAAAAACATTCAGTACTTC
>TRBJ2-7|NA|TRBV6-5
CASSYSRDKSYEQYF
TGTGCCAGCAGTTACTCACGGGACAAGTCCTACGAGCAGTACTTC
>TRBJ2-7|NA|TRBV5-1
CASSSSSYEQYF
TGCGCCAGCAGCTCCAGCTCCTACGAGCAGTACTTC
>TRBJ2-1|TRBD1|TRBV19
CASSITGVYNEQFF
TGTGCCAGTAGTATAACAGGGGTATACAATGAGCAGTTCTTC
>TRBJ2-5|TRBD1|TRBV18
CASSPGTAQETQYF
TGTGCCAGCTCACCCGGGACAGCGCAAGAGACCCAGTACTTC
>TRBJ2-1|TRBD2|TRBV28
CASRRAGESYNEQFF
TGTGCCAGCAGGAGGGCGGGGGAATCCTACAATGAGCAGTTCTTC
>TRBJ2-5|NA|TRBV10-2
CASSESPDTQETQYF
TGCGCCAGCAGTGAGTCGCCGGACACTCAAGAGACCCAGTACTTC
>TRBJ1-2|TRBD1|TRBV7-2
CASSLGTGNPYGYTF
TGTGCCAGCAGCTTAGGGACAGGGAACCCCTATGGCTACACCTTC
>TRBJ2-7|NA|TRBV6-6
CASSDGRYEQYF
TGTGCCAGCAGCGACGGGAGATACGAGCAGTACTTC
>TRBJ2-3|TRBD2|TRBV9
CASSVASGGTDTQYF
TGTGCCAGCAGCGTAGCTAGCGGCGGCACAGATACGCAGTATTTT
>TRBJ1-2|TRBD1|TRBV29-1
CSSDRTGGDYGYTF
TGCAGCTCCGACCGGACAGGGGGAGACTATGGCTACACCTTC
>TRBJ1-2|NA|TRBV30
CAWSVGRTYGYTF
TGTGCCTGGAGTGTCGGGAGGACGTATGGCTACACCTTC
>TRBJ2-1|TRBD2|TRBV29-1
CSVGTSGYNEQFF
TGCAGCGTTGGGACTAGCGGGTACAATGAGCAGTTCTTC
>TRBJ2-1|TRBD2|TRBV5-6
CASSRLGLVAFF
TGTGCCAGCAGCCGACTGGGACTAGTTGCGTTCTTC
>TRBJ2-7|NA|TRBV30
CAWSSRRSEQYF
TGTGCCTGGAGCAGTCGCAGGTCCGAGCAGTACTTC
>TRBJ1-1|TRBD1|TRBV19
CASSTWTGETEAFF
TGTGCCAGTAGTACATGGACAGGGGAGACTGAAGCTTTCTTT
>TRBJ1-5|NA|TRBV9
CASSLMGGDQPQHF
TGTGCCAGCAGCCTAATGGGGGGGGATCAGCCCCAGCATTTT
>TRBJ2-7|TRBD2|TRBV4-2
CASSRLADLIGVSYEQYF
TGTGCCAGCAGCCGACTAGCGGATCTTATTGGGGTCTCCTACGAGCAGTACTTC
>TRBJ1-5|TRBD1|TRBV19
CASSISQGGNQPQHF
TGTGCCAGTAGTATTTCACAGGGGGGTAATCAGCCCCAGCATTTT
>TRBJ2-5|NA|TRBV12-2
CASRLAKDRGSETQYF
TGTGCAAGTCGCTTAGCGAAGGACAGGGGGTCCGAGACCCAGTACTTC
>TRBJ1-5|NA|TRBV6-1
CASRITGFNQPQHF
TGTGCCAGCAGGATTACAGGTTTCAATCAGCCCCAGCATTTT
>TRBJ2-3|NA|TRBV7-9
CASSPLATDTQYF
TGTGCCAGCAGCCCCCTCGCGACAGATACGCAGTATTTT
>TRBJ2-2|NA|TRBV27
CASSRSGGADTGELFF
TGTGCCAGCAGCCGCTCGGGGGGCGCAGACACCGGGGAGCTGTTTTTT